Presented here are 28 T cell receptor beta chains from one specimen sequenced in a study of regulatory T cells in long-lasting Graves disease. Arm-PCR of CDR3 regions and iRepertoire HTBI primers were the basis on which TCR beta libraries were built. Each CDR3 protein is one row after TCRdb ran MiXCR on the multiplex PCR reads. The table includes 310,000 or so distinct CDR3 sequences, about 19% detected once. Time point defined: persistent/refractory GD, antithyroid drugs over 5 years with positive TRAb. From RNA extracted from PBMCs, the TCR library was made. The sample consisted of peripheral blood mononuclear cells (PBMCs), taken when the disease was refractory, from a patient treated with antithyroid drugs. The receptor set was obtained from a female donor with Graves disease.

This clonotype was observed at least ten times. The chain employs TRBV6-1 and TRBJ2-6; 8 nucleotides agree with TRBD1. There are 17 residues in the CDR3. Trimming cost V 6 bases and J 2 bases; bases outside gene matches: 9. Germline V gene sequence: CDR1 MNHNS, CDR2 SASEGT. CDR3 in DNA: TGTGCCAGCAGACGACAGGGGAGAGGGCCTGGGGCCAACGTCCTGACTTTC. Amino acids: CASRRQGRGPGANVLTF.

Comment on this clonotype: A much larger clone lies a single base off, so this may be a read error. The missing conserved phenylalanine or tryptophan at the end of this CDR3 makes a read error likely. This chain links TRBV28 with TRBJ2-7; 9 bases align to TRBD1. This CDR3 has 17 amino acids. Germline V CDR1 and CDR2: MDHEN, SYDVKM. The trim removed 2 bases at V and 0 bases at J, leaving 8 bases unmatched. CDR3 nucleotide sequence: TGTGCCAGCAGTTTAACGGGACAGGGCTATTTCTCCTACGAGCAGTACTTA. It translates to CASSLTGQGYFSYEQYL.

V usage is TRBV7-9 and J usage is TRBJ2-5; TRBD1 is a possible D gene (5 bases). The V end was cut by 4 bases, the J end by 4 bases, with 16 bases between. The CDR3 has 15 amino acids. The germline gives CDR1 SEHNR, CDR2 FQNEAQ (reference sequence). This CDR3 is CASSSFDSPRETQYF. The CDR3 nucleotides read TGTGCCAGCAGCTCCTTTGACAGTCCCCGAGAGACCCAGTACTTC.

V is TRBV12-3 or TRBV12-4 and J is TRBJ2-2, with D possibly TRBD2 on 6 matching bases. The CDR3 extends over 17 amino acids. The V end was cut by 1 base, the J end by 2 bases, with 14 bases between. The CDR3 DNA is TGTGCCAGCAGTTTAGTGCGGCTAGCGATTAACACCGGGGAGCTGTTTTTT. Translated: CASSLVRLAINTGELFF.

This clonotype was counted at least ten times. V and J are TRBV29-1 and TRBJ2-5; perhaps D is TRBD1 or TRBD2 (5 bases each). V lost 1 base to trimming and J lost 5 bases, with 14 bases between them. Germline CDR1 and CDR2: SQVTM and ANQGSEA. This CDR3 has 14 amino acids. CDR3: CSVEGRGRGETQYF. The CDR3 bases are TGCAGCGTTGAAGGAAGGGGTCGCGGGGAGACCCAGTACTTC.

This clonotype was observed many times. This chain connects TRBV6-5 to TRBJ1-6; possibly TRBD1 for D (5 bases). Deletions cut 0 bases from V and 10 bases from J, with 10 bases between. CDR1 and CDR2 (germline): MNHEY, SVGAGI. The CDR3 is made up of 14 amino acids. Here the CDR3 reads CASSYSGGGSPLHF. CDR3 nucleotide sequence: TGTGCCAGCAGTTACTCGGGGGGAGGCTCACCCCTCCACTTT.

This clonotype was found many times. The chain carries TRBV20-1 and TRBJ1-2; D is unresolved. Trimming stripped 6 bases from V and 1 base from J, with 15 bases between. The germline CDR1 and CDR2 sequences are DFQATT and SNEGSKA (reference sequence). The CDR3 loop spans 14 amino acids. The chain's CDR3 is CSAPWKAGNYGYTF. Written as DNA, the CDR3 is TGCAGTGCCCCATGGAAGGCGGGTAACTATGGCTACACCTTC.

V gene TRBV2 combines with J gene TRBJ2-5; 7 positions agree with TRBD2. The CDR3 is 14 residues long. Germline lookup yields CDR1 SNHLY and CDR2 FYNNEI. With 7 bases clipped from V and 1 base from J, the junction kept 6 bases outside the gene matches. CDR3 region: CASTSRGVQETQYF. The CDR3 region has the DNA TGTGCCAGCACCTCACGGGGGGTCCAAGAGACCCAGTACTTC.

This clonotype came up many times. V is TRBV3-1 and J is TRBJ2-5; D is ambiguous. Germline V gene sequence: CDR1 LGHDT, CDR2 YNNKEL (reference sequence). This CDR3 region has 12 residues. With 1 base removed from V and 5 bases from J, the gap between germline ends came to 5 bases. Written as DNA, the CDR3 is TGTGCCAGCAGCCAAGCGGAGGAGACCCAGTACTTC. It codes for CASSQAEETQYF.

A few counts support this clonotype. V and J are TRBV18 and TRBJ1-1; unclear D gene. The CDR3 is made up of 17 amino acids. V shed 6 bases and J shed 0 bases, with 20 bases lying between them. Germline V CDR1 and CDR2: KGHSH, LQKENI. The CDR3 spells CASSRSDFGIMNTEAFF. The CDR3 bases are TGTGCCAGCTCTCGCTCGGACTTTGGGATCATGAACACTGAAGCTTTCTTT.

The genes are TRBV3-1 and TRBJ1-2; D not resolved. Trimming took 0 bases from V and 0 from J, leaving 11 bases between them. The V gene's germline CDR1 is LGHDT and CDR2 YNNKEL (reference sequence). The CDR3 is 16 residues long. The CDR3, as DNA: TGTGCCAGCAGCCAAGAATCACAGCTAGCTAACTATGGCTACACCTTC. Protein: CASSQESQLANYGYTF.

In its sample, this clonotype was seen a few times. The CDR3 is CASSLMEGYEQFF. The DNA for the CDR3 is TGTGCCAGCAGCTTAATGGAGGGGTATGAGCAGTTCTTC. The J gene is TRBJ2-1, the V gene TRBV7-3; tentative D call: TRBD2 (6 bases). The CDR3 is made up of 13 amino acids. From germline, CDR1 is SGHTA and CDR2 FQGTGA. V gave up 1 base and J gave up 8 bases, with 9 bases separating them.

In regard to this clonotype: It may be a read error: a sequence one base away is much more abundant. The chain is built from TRBV2 and TRBJ1-5; D perhaps matches TRBD1 (5 bases). Germline V gives CDR1 SNHLY, CDR2 FYNNEI. This CDR3 is built from 15 residues. CDR3 in amino acids: CASRPGTYSNRPQHF. CDR3 DNA: TGTGCCAGCAGGCCCGGGACTTATAGCAATCGGCCCCAGCATTTT.

This chain links TRBV20-1 with TRBJ1-1; TRBD1 agrees at 7 bases. The trim removed 3 bases at V and 0 bases at J, leaving 16 bases unmatched. The germline gives CDR1 DFQATT, CDR2 SNEGSKA (reference sequence). This CDR3 has 18 residues. The CDR3 DNA is TGCAGTGCTAGGCTCCGAGGGGGCGAACTCCTGCTGAACACTGAAGCTTTCTTT. It specifies CSARLRGGELLLNTEAFF.

This clonotype was counted ten times or more. The V and J genes are TRBV27 and TRBJ1-1; D gene ambiguous. Germline V gives CDR1 MNHEY, CDR2 SMNVEV (reference sequence). The CDR3 has 16 amino acids. V shed 3 bases and J shed 0 bases, with 14 bases lying between them. The CDR3 sequence is CASSLVVGLMNTEAFF. CDR3 in DNA: TGTGCCAGCAGTTTGGTGGTAGGGCTCATGAACACTGAAGCTTTCTTT.

This chain links TRBV20-1 with TRBJ1-5; no clear D. The CDR3 spans 13 residues. With 1 base removed from V and 6 bases from J, the gap between germline ends came to 10 bases. Germline V gives CDR1 DFQATT, CDR2 SNEGSKA (reference sequence). CDR3 nucleotides: TGCAGTGCTAGAGGGGCCGTCTCTCAGCCCCAGCATTTT. Protein sequence: CSARGAVSQPQHF.

This clonotype was counted between two and nine times. CDR3 in DNA: TGCGCCAGCAGCTTCTGGATGAAGCACGAGCAGTACTTC. Protein: CASSFWMKHEQYF. This chain connects TRBV5-1 to TRBJ2-7; D gene uncertain. Trimming removed 2 bases at V and 5 bases at J, with 11 bases between. This CDR3 spans 13 amino acids. The germline V gene encodes CDR1 SGHRS and CDR2 YFSETQ.

The chain combines TRBV5-6 with TRBJ1-1; 10 bases are shared with TRBD1. Germline lookup yields CDR1 SGHDT and CDR2 YYEEEE. The CDR3 spans 15 residues. V was pared by 2 bases and J by 5 bases, with 6 bases of the junction left unmatched. The CDR3 sequence: CASSFWTGGRTEAFF. The CDR3, as DNA: TGTGCCAGCAGCTTCTGGACAGGGGGGAGGACTGAAGCTTTCTTT.

This clonotype was observed at least ten times. The V call is TRBV12-3 or TRBV12-4, the J call TRBJ1-4; unclear D gene. The CDR3 totals 14 residues. Trimming shortened V by 7 bases and J by 7 bases, and 16 bases separated the two germline ends. The DNA of the CDR3 is TGTGCCAGCACTACGGCGGGGTTGCGTGAAAAACTGTTTTTT. Translating it yields CASTTAGLREKLFF.

This clonotype has a handful of counts. CDR3 coding DNA: TGTGCCAGCTCACCACCAGAACTTGGTCAGCCCCAGCATTTT. Translated, it gives CASSPPELGQPQHF. This rearrangement joins TRBV18 to TRBJ1-5; the D is unclear. Trimming took off 0 bases at V and 6 bases at J, with 9 bases between the two ends. The CDR3 extends over 14 amino acids. Germline V gives CDR1 KGHSH, CDR2 LQKENI.

A remark on this clonotype: Since a much larger clone is just one base distant, this may be a read error. The chain joins TRBV12-3 or TRBV12-4 to TRBJ1-2; TRBD1 matches at 7 bases. The CDR3 loop spans 15 amino acids. After removal of 9 bases from V and 3 bases from J, the junction contained 13 bases not matched to a gene. DNA of the CDR3: TGTGCCAGAAGTACAGGGGCCACTACTTACTATGGCTACACCTTC. Amino acid sequence: CARSTGATTYYGYTF.

This clonotype was seen repeatedly, ten times or more. The chain joins TRBV5-1 to TRBJ1-2; possibly TRBD1 for D (5 bases). V lost 7 bases and J 3 bases, leaving 7 bases between the germline ends. CDR1 and CDR2 (germline): SGHRS, YFSETQ. The CDR3 covers 11 residues. CDR3 protein: CASGTDYGYTF. The CDR3 bases are TGCGCCAGCGGGACGGACTATGGCTACACCTTC.

This clonotype was recorded at least ten times. J is TRBJ1-6 and V is TRBV28; D unclear. This CDR3 spans 16 amino acids. Trimming removed 5 bases at V and 7 bases at J, with 18 bases between. CDR1 MDHEN and CDR2 SYDVKM come from the germline V gene. The CDR3 spells CASSPPLLALNSPLHF. CDR3 bases: TGTGCCAGCAGTCCTCCGCTGTTAGCACTGAATTCACCCCTCCACTTT.

This clonotype appeared many times. The CDR3 sequence is CASSPRQGRGEKLFF. DNA for the CDR3: TGTGCCAGCTCACCCCGACAGGGGAGAGGTGAAAAACTGTTTTTT. The chain carries TRBV18 and TRBJ1-4, with TRBD1 matching 8 bases. Germline V CDR1 and CDR2: KGHSH, LQKENI. Trimming cost V 3 bases and J 7 bases; bases outside gene matches: 7. CDR3 size: 15 residues. Filled out from reference TRBV18 and TRBJ1-4, the complete variable domain reads NAGVMQNPRHLVRRRGQEARLRCSPMKGHSHVYWYRQLPEEGLKFMVYLQKENIIDESGMPKERFSAEFPKEGPSILRIQQVVRGDSAAYFCASSPRQGRGEKLFFGSGTQLSVL.

This clonotype was counted between two and nine times. V usage is TRBV30 and J usage is TRBJ2-4, with D tentatively TRBD1 (6 bases). CDR3 size: 14 residues. V was trimmed by 0 bases and J by 4 bases, leaving 10 bases between them. Germline V gene data show CDR1 as GTSNPN and CDR2 as SVGIG (reference sequence). CDR3 DNA sequence: TGTGCCTGGAGTGTATACAGGGCGAAAAACATTCAGTACTTC. Its translation: CAWSVYRAKNIQYF.

This clonotype was counted at least ten times. The chain carries TRBV18 and TRBJ2-7; TRBD2 might be the D (6 bases). CDR1 is KGHSH, CDR2 LQKENI, per germline. Trimming stripped 5 bases from V and 4 bases from J, with 12 bases between. The CDR3 spans 13 residues. Here the CDR3 reads CASSDRDLYEQYF. CDR3 sequence (DNA): TGTGCCAGCTCAGACCGGGACTTGTACGAGCAGTACTTC.

A note on this clonotype: At one end the junction does not follow the germline gene, possibly because of a read error. The J gene is TRBJ1-6, the V gene TRBV19; the match to TRBD1 covers 7 bases. This CDR3 is 15 amino acids long. Germline CDR1 and CDR2: LNHDA and SQIVND (reference sequence). In DNA, the CDR3 is TGTGCCAGTAGTCCCCGGAACAGGGGAGATTCCCCCCTCCACTTT. This encodes CASSPRNRGDSPLHF. Complete variable domain (other parts from reference TRBV19 and TRBJ1-6): DGGITQSPKYLFRKEGQNVTLSCEQNLNHDAMYWYRQDPGQGLRLIYYSQIVNDFQKGDIAEGYSVSREKKESFPLTVTSAQKNPTAFYLCASSPRNRGDSPLHFGNGTRLTVT.

V is TRBV27 and J is TRBJ1-1; 7 nucleotides align to TRBD1. CDR1 and CDR2 from the germline V gene are MNHEY and SMNVEV (reference sequence). This CDR3 spans 15 amino acids. The ends lost 7 bases at V and 6 bases at J; junction bases unmatched: 14. The CDR3 loop is CASNPAGQRGAEAFF. Here the CDR3 DNA reads TGTGCCAGCAATCCCGCGGGACAGCGAGGGGCTGAAGCTTTCTTT.